The present T cell receptor beta chain was sequenced within a study of CD8+CD57+ T cells in acquired aplastic anemia. Sequenced patients had shown CD8+CD57+ cell expansion by flow cytometry. The length of the CDR3 is 13 residues. The germline V gene has CDR1 SNHLY and CDR2 FYNNEI. V lost 4 bases and J 0 bases, leaving 6 bases between the germline ends. CDR3 and TCR beta VDJ profiling relied on genomic DNA as the template. From the reads, TCRdb called clonotypes with MiXCR, one entry per CDR3 protein. The data hold 450,000 to 600,000 distinct CDR3 sequences, with around 32% observed a single time. This TCR was recovered from a human donor with aplastic anemia. The source material was sorted CD4+, CD8+, or CD8+CD57+ T cells (not recorded which) from PBMCs. V is TRBV2 and J is TRBJ1-1; D not certain. This CDR3 is CASSGPLNTEAFF. The CDR3 coding sequence is TGTGCCAGCAGTGGACCGTTGAACACTGAAGCTTTCTTT.